The source of this TCR beta chain is a study of cytomegalovirus exposure and HLA in healthy donors. This CDR3 spans 16 amino acids. Looked up from germline, CDR1 is SSHAT and CDR2 is FNYEAQ (reference sequence). After removal of 5 bases from V and 1 base from J, the junction contained 9 bases not matched to a gene. PCR primers comprised 60 Vbeta and 13 Jbeta primers. Clones were read by immunoSEQ multiplex PCR, and TCRdb kept only the in-frame ones, dropping some. The table shows 150,000 to 200,000 clones, with about 81% occurring only once. The clonotype originates from a woman under 40 in good health and CMV-seronegative. The chain links TRBV7-7 to TRBJ2-5; 8 nucleotides match TRBD2. The sequencing sample was made of PBMCs. The CDR3: CASSPGGGPPQETQYF. CDR3 nucleotides: TGTGCCAGCAGCCCCGGGGGGGGCCCCCCCCAAGAGACCCAGTACTTC.